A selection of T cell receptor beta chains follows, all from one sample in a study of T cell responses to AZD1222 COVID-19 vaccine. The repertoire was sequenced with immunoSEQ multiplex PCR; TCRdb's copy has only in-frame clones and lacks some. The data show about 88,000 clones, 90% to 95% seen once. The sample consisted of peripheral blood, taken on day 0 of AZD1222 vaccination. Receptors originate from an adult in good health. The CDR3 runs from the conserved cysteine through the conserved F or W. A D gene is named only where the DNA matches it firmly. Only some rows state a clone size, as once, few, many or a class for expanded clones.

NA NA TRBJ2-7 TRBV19 CASRKSGASYEQYF TGTGCCAGTAGAAAGTCGGGGGCCTCCTACGAGCAGTACTTC
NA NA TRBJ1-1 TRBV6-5 CASSYSASNTEAFF TGTGCCAGCAGTTACTCGGCCAGCAACACTGAAGCTTTCTTT
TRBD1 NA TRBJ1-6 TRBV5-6 CASSIPGTGGDNSPLHF TGTGCCAGCAGCATACCCGGGACAGGGGGCGATAATTCACCCCTCCACTTT
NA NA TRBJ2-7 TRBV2 CASSVRTWDYEQYF TGTGCCAGCAGTGTGAGAACTTGGGACTACGAGCAGTACTTC
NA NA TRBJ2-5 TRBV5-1 CASSLGQNQETQYF TGCGCCAGCAGCTTGGGGCAGAACCAAGAGACCCAGTACTTC
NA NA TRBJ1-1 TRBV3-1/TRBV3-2 CASSQGMGGENTEAFF TGTGCCAGCAGCCAGGGGATGGGGGGCGAGAACACTGAAGCTTTCTTT
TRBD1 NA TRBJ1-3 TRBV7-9 CASSSTGSGNTIYF TGTGCCAGCAGCTCGACAGGGAGTGGAAACACCATATATTTT
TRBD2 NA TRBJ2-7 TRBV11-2 CASSRRGGSSYEQYF TGTGCCAGCAGCCGGCGGGGGGGTTCATCCTACGAGCAGTACTTC
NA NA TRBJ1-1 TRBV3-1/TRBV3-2 CASSRLGTTEAFF TGTGCCAGCAGCCGTTTGGGGACCACTGAAGCTTTCTTT
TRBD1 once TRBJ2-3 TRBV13 CASSLATGDTDTQYF TGTGCCAGCAGCCTCGCGACAGGGGACACAGATACGCAGTATTTT
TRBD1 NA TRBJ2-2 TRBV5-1 CASGRTGTDTGELFF TGCGCCAGCGGTCGGACAGGGACGGACACCGGGGAGCTGTTTTTT
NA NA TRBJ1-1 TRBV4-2 CASSQDWGGNTEAFF TGTGCCAGCAGCCAAGATTGGGGGGGGAACACTGAAGCTTTCTTT